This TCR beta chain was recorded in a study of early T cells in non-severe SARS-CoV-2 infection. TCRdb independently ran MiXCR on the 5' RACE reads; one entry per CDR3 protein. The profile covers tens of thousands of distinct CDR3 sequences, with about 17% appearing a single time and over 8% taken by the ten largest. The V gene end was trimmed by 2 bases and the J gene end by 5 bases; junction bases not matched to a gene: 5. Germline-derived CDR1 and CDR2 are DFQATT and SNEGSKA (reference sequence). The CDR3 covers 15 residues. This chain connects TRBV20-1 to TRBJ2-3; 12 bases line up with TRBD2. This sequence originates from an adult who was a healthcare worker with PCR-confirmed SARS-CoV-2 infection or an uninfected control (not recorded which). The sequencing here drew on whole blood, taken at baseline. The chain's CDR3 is CSARLAGGPVDTQYF. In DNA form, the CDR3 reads TGCAGTGCTAGACTAGCGGGAGGGCCGGTAGATACGCAGTATTTT.